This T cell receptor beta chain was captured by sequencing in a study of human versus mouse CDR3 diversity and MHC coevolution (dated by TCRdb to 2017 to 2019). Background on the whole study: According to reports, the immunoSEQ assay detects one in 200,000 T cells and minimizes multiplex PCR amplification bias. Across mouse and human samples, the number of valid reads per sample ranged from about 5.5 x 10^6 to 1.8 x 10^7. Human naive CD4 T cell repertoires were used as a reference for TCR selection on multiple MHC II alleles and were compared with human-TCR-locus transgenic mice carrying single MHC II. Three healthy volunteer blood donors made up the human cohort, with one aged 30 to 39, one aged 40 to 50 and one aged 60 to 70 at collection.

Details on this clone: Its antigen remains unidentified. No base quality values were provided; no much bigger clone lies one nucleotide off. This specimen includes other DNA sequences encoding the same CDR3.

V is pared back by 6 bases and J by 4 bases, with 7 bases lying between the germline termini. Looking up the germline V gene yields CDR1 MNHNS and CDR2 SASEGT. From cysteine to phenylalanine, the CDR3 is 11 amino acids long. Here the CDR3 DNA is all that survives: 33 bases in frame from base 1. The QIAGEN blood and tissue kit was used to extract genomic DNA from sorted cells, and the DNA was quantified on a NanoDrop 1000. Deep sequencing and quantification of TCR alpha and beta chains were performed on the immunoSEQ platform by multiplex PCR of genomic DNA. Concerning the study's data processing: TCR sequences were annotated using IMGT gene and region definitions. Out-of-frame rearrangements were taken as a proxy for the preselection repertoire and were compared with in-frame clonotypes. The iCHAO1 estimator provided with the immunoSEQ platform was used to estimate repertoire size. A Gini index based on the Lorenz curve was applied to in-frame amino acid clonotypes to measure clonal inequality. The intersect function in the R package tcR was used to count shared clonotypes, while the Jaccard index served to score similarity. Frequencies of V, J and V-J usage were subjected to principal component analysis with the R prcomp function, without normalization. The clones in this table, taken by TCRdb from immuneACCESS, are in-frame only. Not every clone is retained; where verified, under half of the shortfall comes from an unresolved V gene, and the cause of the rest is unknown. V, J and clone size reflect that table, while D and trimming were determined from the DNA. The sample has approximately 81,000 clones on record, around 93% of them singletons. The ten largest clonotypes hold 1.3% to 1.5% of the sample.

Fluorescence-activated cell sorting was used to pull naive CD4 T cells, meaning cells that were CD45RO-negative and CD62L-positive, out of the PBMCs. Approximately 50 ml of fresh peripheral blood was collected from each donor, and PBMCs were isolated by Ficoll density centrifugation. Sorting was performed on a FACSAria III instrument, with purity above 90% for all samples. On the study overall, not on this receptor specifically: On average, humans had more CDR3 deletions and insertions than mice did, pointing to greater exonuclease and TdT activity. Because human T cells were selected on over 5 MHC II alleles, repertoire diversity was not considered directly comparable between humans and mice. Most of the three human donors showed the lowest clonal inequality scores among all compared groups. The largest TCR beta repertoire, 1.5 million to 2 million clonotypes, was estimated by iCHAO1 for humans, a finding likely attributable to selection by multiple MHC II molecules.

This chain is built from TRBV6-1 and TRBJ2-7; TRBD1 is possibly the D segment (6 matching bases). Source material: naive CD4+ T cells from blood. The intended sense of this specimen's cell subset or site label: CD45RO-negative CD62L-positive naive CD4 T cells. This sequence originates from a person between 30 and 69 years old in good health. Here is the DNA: TGTGCCAGCAGCGACAGGTACGAGCAGTACTTC. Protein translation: CASSDRYEQYF.